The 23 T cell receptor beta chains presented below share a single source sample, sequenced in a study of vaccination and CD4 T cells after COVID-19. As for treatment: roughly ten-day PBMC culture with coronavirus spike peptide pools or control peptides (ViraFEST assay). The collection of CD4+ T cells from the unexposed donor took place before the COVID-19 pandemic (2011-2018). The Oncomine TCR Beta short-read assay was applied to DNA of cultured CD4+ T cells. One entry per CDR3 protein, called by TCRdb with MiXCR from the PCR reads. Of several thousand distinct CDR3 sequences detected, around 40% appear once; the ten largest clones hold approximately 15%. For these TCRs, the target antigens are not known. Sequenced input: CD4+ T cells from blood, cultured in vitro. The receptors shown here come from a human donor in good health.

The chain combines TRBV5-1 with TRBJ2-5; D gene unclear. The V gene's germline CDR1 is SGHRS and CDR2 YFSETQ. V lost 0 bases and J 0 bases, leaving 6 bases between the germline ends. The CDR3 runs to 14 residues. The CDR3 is CASSLATDQETQYF. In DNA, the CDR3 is TGCGCCAGCAGCTTGGCCACGGACCAAGAGACCCAGTACTTC.

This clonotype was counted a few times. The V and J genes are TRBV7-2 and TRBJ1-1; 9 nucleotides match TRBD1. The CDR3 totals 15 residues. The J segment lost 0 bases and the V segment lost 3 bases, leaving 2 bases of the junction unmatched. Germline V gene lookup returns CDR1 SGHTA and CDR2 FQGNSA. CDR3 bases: TGTGCCAGCAGCTTTACAGGGGGCCTGAACACTGAAGCTTTCTTT. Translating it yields CASSFTGGLNTEAFF.

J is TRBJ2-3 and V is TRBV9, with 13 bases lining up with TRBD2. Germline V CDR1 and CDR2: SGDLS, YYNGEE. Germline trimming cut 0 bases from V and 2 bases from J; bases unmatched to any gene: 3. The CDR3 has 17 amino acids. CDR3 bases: TGTGCCAGCAGCGTAGGGGGACTAGCGGGGCTCACAGATACGCAGTATTTT. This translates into CASSVGGLAGLTDTQYF.

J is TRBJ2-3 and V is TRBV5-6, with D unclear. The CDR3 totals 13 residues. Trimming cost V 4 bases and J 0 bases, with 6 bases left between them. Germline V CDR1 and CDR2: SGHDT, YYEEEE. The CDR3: CASSPPSTDTQYF. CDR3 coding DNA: TGTGCCAGCAGCCCCCCCAGCACAGATACGCAGTATTTT.

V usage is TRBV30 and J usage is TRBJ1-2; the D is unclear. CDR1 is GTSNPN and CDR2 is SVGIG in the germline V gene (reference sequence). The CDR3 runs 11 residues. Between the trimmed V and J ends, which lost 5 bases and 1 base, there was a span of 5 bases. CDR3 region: CAWEYNYGYTF. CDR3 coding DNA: TGTGCCTGGGAATATAACTATGGCTACACCTTC. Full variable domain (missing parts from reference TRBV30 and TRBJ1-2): SQTIHQWPATLVQPVGSPLSLECTVEGTSNPNLYWYRQAAGRGLQLLFYSVGIGQISSEVPQNLSASRPQDRQFILSSKKLLLSDSGFYLCAWEYNYGYTFGSGTRLTVV.

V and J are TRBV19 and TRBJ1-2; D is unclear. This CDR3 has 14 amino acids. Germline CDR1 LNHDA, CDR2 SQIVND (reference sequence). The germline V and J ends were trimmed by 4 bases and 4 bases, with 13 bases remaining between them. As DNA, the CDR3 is TGTGCCAGTAGTACCCCGGGTAACCTCTATGGCTACACCTTC. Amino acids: CASSTPGNLYGYTF.

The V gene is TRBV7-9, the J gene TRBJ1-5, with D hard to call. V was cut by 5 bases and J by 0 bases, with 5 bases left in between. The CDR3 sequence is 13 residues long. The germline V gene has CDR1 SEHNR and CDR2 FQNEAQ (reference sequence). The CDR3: CASSPNSNQPQHF. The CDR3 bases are TGTGCCAGCAGCCCAAATAGCAATCAGCCCCAGCATTTT.

The CDR3 DNA sequence: TGTGCCAGCAGTGTCCCCGGGGCTAGTATGAGCTACACCTTC. The encoded protein is CASSVPGASMSYTF. The chain combines TRBV27 with TRBJ1-2; tentatively, D is TRBD1 (5 bases). Trimming removed 5 bases at V and 9 bases at J, with 19 bases between. Germline V gene lookup returns CDR1 MNHEY and CDR2 SMNVEV (reference sequence). The CDR3 length is 14 residues.

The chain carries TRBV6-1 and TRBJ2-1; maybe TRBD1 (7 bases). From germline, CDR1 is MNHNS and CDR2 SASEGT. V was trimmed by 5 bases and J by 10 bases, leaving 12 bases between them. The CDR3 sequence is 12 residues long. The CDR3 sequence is CASSNRGGEQFF. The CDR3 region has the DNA TGTGCCAGCAGTAACAGGGGAGGCGAGCAGTTCTTC.

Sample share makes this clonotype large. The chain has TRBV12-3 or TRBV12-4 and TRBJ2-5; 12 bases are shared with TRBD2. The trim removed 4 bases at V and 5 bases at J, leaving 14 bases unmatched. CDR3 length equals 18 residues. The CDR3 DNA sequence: TGTGCCAGCAGTTCCACCTGGGGTCTAGCGGGGGGGCTCGAGACCCAGTACTTC. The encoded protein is CASSSTWGLAGGLETQYF.

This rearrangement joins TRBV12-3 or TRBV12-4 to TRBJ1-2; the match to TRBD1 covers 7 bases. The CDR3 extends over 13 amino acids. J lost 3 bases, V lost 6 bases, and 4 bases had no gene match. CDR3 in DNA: TGTGCCAGCAGCCCCCAGGGGGACTATGGCTACACCTTC. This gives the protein CASSPQGDYGYTF.

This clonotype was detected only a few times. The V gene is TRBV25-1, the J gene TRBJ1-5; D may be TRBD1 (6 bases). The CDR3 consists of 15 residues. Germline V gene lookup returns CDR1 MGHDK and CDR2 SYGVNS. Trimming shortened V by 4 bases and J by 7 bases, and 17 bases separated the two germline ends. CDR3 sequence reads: CASSASDSFEQPQHF. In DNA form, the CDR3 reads TGTGCCAGCAGTGCCTCGGACAGTTTCGAGCAGCCCCAGCATTTT.

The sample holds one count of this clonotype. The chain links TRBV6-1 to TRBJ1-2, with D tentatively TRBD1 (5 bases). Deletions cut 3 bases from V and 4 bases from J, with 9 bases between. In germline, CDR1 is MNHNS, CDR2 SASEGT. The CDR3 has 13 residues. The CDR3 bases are TGTGCCAGCAGTGAGGGGGAGATCTATGGCTACACCTTC. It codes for CASSEGEIYGYTF.

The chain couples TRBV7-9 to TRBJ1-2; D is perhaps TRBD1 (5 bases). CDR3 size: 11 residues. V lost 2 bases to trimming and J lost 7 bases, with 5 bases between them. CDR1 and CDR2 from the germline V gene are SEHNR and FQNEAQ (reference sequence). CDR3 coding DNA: TGTGCCAGCAGCTTAAGGGGTGGCTACACCTTC. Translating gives CASSLRGGYTF. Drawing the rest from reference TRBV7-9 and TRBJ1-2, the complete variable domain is DTGVSQNPRHKITKRGQNVTFRCDPISEHNRLYWYRQTLGQGPEFLTYFQNEAQLEKSRLLSDRFSAERPKGSFSTLEIQRTEQGDSAMYLCASSLRGGYTFGSGTRLTVV.

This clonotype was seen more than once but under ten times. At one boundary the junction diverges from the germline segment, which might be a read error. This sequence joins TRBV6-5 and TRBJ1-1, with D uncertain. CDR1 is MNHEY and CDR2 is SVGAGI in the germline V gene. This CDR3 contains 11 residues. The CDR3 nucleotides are TGTGCCAGCAGTTACTCGATGAGGGCAGACTTT. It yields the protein CASSYSMRADF.

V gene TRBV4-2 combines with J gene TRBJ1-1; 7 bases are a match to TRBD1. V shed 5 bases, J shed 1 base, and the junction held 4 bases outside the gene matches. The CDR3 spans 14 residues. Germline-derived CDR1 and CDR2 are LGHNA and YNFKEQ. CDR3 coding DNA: TGTGCCAGCAGCAAATGGACAGGGAACACTGAAGCTTTCTTT. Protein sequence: CASSKWTGNTEAFF.

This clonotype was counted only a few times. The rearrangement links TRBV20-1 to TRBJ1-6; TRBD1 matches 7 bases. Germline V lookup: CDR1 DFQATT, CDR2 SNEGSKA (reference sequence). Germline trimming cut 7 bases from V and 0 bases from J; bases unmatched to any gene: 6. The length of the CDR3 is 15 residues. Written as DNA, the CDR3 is TGCAGTGTCCCAGGGGGTAGCTCCTATAATTCACCCCTCCACTTT. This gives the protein CSVPGGSSYNSPLHF.

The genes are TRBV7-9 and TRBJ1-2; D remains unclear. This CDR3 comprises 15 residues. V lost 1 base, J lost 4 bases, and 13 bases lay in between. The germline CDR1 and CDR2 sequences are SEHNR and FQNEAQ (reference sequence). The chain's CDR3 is CASSLGRDLRYGYTF. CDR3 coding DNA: TGTGCCAGCAGCTTAGGCCGTGACTTACGCTATGGCTACACCTTC.

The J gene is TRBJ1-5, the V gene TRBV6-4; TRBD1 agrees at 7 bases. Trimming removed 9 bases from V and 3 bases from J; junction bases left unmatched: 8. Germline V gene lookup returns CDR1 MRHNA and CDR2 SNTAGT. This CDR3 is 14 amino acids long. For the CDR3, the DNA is TGTGCCAGGCCGACAGGGAGTAACAATCAGCCCCAGCATTTT. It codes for CARPTGSNNQPQHF.

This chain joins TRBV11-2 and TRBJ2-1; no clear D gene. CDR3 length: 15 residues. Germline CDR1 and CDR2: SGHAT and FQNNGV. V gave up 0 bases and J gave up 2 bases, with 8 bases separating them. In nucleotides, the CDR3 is TGTGCCAGCAGCTTAGAAAGGGTTCCCTACAATGAGCAGTTCTTC. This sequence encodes CASSLERVPYNEQFF.

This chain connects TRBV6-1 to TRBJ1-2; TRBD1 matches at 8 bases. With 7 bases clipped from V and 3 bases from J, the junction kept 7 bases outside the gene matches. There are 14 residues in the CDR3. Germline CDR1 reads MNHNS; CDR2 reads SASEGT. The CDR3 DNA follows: TGTGCCAGCACCCTACAGGGGGGAGACTATGGCTACACCTTC. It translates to CASTLQGGDYGYTF.

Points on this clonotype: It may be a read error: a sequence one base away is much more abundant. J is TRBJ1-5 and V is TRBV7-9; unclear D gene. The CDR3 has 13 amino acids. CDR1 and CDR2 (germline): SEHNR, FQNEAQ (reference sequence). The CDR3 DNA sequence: TGTGTCAGCAGCTTAAAAGGGTTTCAGCCCCAGCATTTT. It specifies CVSSLKGFQPQHF.

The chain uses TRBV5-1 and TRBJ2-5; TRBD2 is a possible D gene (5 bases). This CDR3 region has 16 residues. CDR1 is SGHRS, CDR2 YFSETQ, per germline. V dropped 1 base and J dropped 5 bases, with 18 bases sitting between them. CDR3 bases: TGCGCCAGCAGCTTGTCCTCCTTAGGAGGTGGGGAGACCCAGTACTTC. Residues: CASSLSSLGGGETQYF.